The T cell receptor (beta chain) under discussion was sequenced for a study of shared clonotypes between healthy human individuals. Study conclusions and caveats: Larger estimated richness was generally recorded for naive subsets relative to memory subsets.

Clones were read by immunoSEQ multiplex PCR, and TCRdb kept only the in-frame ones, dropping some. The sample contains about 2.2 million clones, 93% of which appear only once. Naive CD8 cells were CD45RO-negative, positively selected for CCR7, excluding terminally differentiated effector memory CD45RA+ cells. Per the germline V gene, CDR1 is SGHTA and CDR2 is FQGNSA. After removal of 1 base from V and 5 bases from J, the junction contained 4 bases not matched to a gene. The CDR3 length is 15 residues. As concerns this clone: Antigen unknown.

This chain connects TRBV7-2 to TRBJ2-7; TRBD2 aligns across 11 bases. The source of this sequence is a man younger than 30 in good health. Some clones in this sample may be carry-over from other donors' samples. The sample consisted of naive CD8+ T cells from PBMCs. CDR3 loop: CASSLGASGRNEQYF. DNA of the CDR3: TGTGCCAGCAGCTTAGGGGCTAGCGGGAGGAACGAGCAGTACTTC.